This is a list of T cell receptor beta chains from one sample in a study of CD8+ T cells in alopecia areata. TCRdb keeps only in-frame clones here, not all; method: immunoSEQ multiplex PCR. The sample comprises under 95,000 clones, just over 70% of which are singletons, and 17% rests with the top ten. The sequenced sample was CD8+ T cells sorted from blood, obtained around week 44, from a patient treated with tofacitinib. The receptors were sampled from a human donor with alopecia areata. The CDR3 runs from the conserved cysteine through the conserved F or W. D genes are given only for firm matches. Clone sizes are given selectively: once, few, many, or a class where the clone is expanded.

. | TRBJ2-1 | TRBD2 | TRBV9 | CASSPTSGGAYNEQFF | TGTGCCAGCAGCCCGACTAGCGGGGGGGCCTACAATGAGCAGTTCTTC
once | TRBJ1-2 | . | TRBV5-6 | CASSPSPGANYGYTF | TGTGCCAGCAGCCCCTCGCCAGGGGCTAACTATGGCTACACCTTC
. | TRBJ1-1 | TRBD1 | TRBV14 | CASSRGTGPGWAEAFF | TGTGCCAGCAGCCGAGGGACAGGGCCTGGTTGGGCTGAAGCTTTCTTT
few | TRBJ2-1 | TRBD1 | TRBV4-3 | CASSAGTGGMYEQFF | TGCGCCAGCAGCGCCGGGACAGGGGGCATGTATGAGCAGTTCTTC
. | TRBJ2-1 | . | TRBV15 | CATGEDSFIPNEQFF | TGTGCCACCGGAGAGGACAGTTTTATCCCCAATGAGCAGTTCTTC
. | TRBJ1-5 | TRBD1 | TRBV7-2 | CASSPGQGNQPQHF | TGTGCCAGCAGCCCGGGACAGGGCAATCAGCCCCAGCATTTT
. | TRBJ1-1 | TRBD1 | TRBV4-3 | CASSWNRGSNTEAFF | TGCGCCAGCAGCTGGAACAGGGGATCCAACACTGAAGCTTTCTTT
. | TRBJ1-2 | TRBD1 | TRBV25-1 | CASSETGDYGYTF | TGTGCCAGCAGTGAAACAGGGGATTATGGCTACACCTTC
few | TRBJ2-1 | TRBD2 | TRBV5-6 | CASSSPGRVGNEQFF | TGTGCCAGCAGCTCACCCGGGAGGGTTGGGAATGAGCAGTTCTTC
. | TRBJ2-2 | TRBD1 | TRBV4-1 | CASSLRTGGTGELFF | TGCGCCAGCAGCCTGAGGACAGGGGGTACCGGGGAGCTGTTTTTT
. | TRBJ1-2 | . | TRBV5-1 | CASSLDRSGASIHGYTF | TGCGCCAGCAGCTTGGATCGATCAGGGGCGTCTATCCATGGCTACACCTTC
many | TRBJ2-7 | . | TRBV7-3 | CASSLGGSWDEQYF | TGTGCCAGCAGCTTAGGAGGGTCGTGGGACGAGCAGTACTTC
once | TRBJ1-2 | . | TRBV4-1 | CASSQERSLHGYTF | TGCGCCAGCAGCCAAGAAAGATCCCTACATGGCTACACCTTC
few | TRBJ2-4 | TRBD2 | TRBV27 | CASSRTSGGAKNIQYF | TGTGCCAGCAGCCGAACTAGCGGGGGAGCCAAAAACATTCAGTACTTC
. | TRBJ1-2 | TRBD1 | TRBV2 | CASRGTDMRGGGYTF | TGTGCCAGCAGGGGGACAGATATGCGTGGAGGAGGCTACACCTTC
. | TRBJ1-3 | . | TRBV12-5 | CASGLGRRDTIYF | TGTGCTAGTGGTTTGGGGAGGAGAGACACCATATATTTT
. | TRBJ2-5 | . | TRBV27 | CASSPLKKQETQYF | TGTGCCAGCAGTCCGTTAAAGAAGCAAGAGACCCAGTACTTC
. | TRBJ2-7 | . | TRBV12-5 | CASGHHEQYF | TGTGCTAGTGGCCACCACGAGCAGTACTTC
. | TRBJ1-1 | . | TRBV29-1 | CSVPGNTEAFF | TGCAGCGTTCCGGGTAACACTGAAGCTTTCTTT
. | TRBJ1-4 | TRBD1 | TRBV2 | CASSDRVGEKLFF | TGTGCCAGCAGCGACAGGGTGGGCGAAAAACTGTTTTTT
few | TRBJ1-2 | TRBD1 | TRBV25-1 | CASSGDRQYGYTF | TGTGCCAGCAGTGGGGACAGACAATATGGCTACACCTTC
. | TRBJ1-1 | TRBD1 | TRBV7-9 | CASSSTNRGYPEAFF | TGTGCCAGCAGCTCGACGAACAGGGGATACCCTGAAGCTTTCTTT
. | TRBJ1-4 | . | TRBV19 | CASSIAPAGMRNEKLFF | TGTGCCAGTAGTATTGCCCCAGCGGGGATGCGTAATGAAAAACTGTTTTTT
few | TRBJ2-3 | TRBD2 | TRBV5-1 | CASSLASGGTDTQYF | TGCGCCAGCAGCTTGGCCAGCGGGGGCACAGATACGCAGTATTTT
. | TRBJ1-2 | . | TRBV27 | CASSLGMGGGYTF | TGTGCCAGCAGTTTAGGGATGGGAGGTGGCTACACCTTC
. | TRBJ1-1 | . | TRBV30 | CAWSSQLGTEAFF | TGTGCCTGGAGTAGCCAACTTGGGACTGAAGCTTTCTTT
. | TRBJ1-2 | TRBD1 | TRBV11-2 | CASSADRGPGYTF | TGTGCCAGCAGCGCGGACAGGGGGCCTGGCTACACCTTC
. | TRBJ1-4 | TRBD1 | TRBV30 | CAWSKTGKSTNEKLFF | TGTGCCTGGAGTAAGACAGGGAAATCAACTAATGAAAAACTGTTTTTT
. | TRBJ1-2 | . | TRBV29-1 | CSVEDRHSDPYRGYTF | TGCAGCGTTGAAGATCGTCATTCAGACCCATACCGGGGCTACACCTTC
. | TRBJ2-1 | . | TRBV4-3 | CASSQDRWRYNEQFF | TGCGCCAGCAGCCAAGATAGGTGGAGATACAATGAGCAGTTCTTC
. | TRBJ2-5 | . | TRBV7-6 | CASSLDEGWGETQYF | TGTGCCAGCAGCTTAGATGAGGGTTGGGGGGAGACCCAGTACTTC
. | TRBJ1-1 | . | TRBV5-1 | CASSRTPNTEAFF | TGCGCCAGCAGCAGGACACCGAACACTGAAGCTTTCTTT
once | TRBJ2-2 | . | TRBV10-2 | CASVASHTGELFF | TGCGCCAGCGTGGCCAGCCACACCGGGGAGCTGTTTTTT
. | TRBJ1-2 | . | TRBV4-1 | CASSDTGRDGYTF | TGCGCCAGCAGTGACACGGGGCGTGACGGCTACACCTTC
. | TRBJ1-2 | . | TRBV30 | CACAAYGYTF | TGTGCCTGCGCAGCCTATGGCTACACCTTC
. | TRBJ2-1 | TRBD2 | TRBV2 | CASSEGSGTSGYNEQFF | TGTGCCAGCAGTGAGGGGTCCGGGACTAGCGGGTACAATGAGCAGTTCTTC
. | TRBJ2-2 | . | TRBV29-1 | CSGKMTGNTGELFF | TGCAGCGGTAAAATGACAGGCAACACCGGGGAGCTGTTTTTT
once | TRBJ1-2 | . | TRBV7-9 | CASSSSGTDGYTF | TGTGCCAGCAGCTCATCCGGGACGGATGGCTACACCTTC
. | TRBJ2-7 | TRBD2 | TRBV30 | CAWSVLNGGIYEQYF | TGTGCCTGGAGTGTGTTAAACGGGGGGATCTACGAGCAGTACTTC
. | TRBJ2-2 | TRBD1 | TRBV5-1 | CASRPTGTNTGELFF | TGCGCCAGCAGGCCGACAGGGACAAACACCGGGGAGCTGTTTTTT
. | TRBJ1-2 | . | TRBV10-2 | CASSQDGFYGYTF | TGCGCCAGCAGTCAGGACGGCTTCTATGGCTACACCTTC
once | TRBJ2-7 | . | TRBV9 | CASSVDDGAGSSYEQYF | TGTGCCAGCAGCGTAGATGACGGGGCGGGGAGCTCCTACGAGCAGTACTTC